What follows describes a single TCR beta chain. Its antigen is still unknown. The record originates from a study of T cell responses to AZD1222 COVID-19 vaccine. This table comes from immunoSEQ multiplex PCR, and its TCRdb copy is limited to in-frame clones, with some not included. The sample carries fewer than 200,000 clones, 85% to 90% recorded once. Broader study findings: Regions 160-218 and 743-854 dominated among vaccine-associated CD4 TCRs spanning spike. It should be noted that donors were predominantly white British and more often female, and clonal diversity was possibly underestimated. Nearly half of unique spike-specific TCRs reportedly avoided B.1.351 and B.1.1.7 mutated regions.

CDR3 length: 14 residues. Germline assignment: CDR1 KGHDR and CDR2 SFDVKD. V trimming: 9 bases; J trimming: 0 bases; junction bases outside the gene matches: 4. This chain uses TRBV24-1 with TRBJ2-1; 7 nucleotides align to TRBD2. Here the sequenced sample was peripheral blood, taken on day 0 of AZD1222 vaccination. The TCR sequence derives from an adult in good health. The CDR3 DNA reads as TGTGCCACCTCAGCGGGGATCTCCTACAATGAGCAGTTCTTC. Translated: CATSAGISYNEQFF.